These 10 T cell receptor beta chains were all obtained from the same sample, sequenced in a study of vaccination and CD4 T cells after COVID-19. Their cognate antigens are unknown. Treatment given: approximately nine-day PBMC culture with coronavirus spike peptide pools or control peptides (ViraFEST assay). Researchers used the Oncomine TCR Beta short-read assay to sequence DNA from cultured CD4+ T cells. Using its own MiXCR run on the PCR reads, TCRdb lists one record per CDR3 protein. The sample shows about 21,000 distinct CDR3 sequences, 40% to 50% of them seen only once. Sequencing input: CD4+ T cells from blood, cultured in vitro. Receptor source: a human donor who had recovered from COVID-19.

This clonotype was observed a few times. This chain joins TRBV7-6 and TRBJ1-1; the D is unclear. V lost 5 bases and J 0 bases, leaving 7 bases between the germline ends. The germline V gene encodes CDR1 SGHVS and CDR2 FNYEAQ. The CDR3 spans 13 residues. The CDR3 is CASSPSMNTEAFF. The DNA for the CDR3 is TGTGCCAGCAGCCCTTCTATGAACACTGAAGCTTTCTTT.

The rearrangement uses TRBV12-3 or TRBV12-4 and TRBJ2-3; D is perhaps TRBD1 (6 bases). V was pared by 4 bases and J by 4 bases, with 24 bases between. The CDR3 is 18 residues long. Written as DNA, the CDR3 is TGTGCCAGCAGTTCTCAGGGGTTGGGGCTAGGAGGCGCAGATACGCAGTATTTT. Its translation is CASSSQGLGLGGADTQYF.

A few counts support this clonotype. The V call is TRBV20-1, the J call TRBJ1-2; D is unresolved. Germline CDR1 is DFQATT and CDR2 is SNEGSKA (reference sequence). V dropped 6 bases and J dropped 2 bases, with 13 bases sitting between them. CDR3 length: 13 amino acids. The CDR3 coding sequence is TGCAGTGCCTCAAAGGGATCCAACTATGGCTACACCTTC. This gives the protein CSASKGSNYGYTF.

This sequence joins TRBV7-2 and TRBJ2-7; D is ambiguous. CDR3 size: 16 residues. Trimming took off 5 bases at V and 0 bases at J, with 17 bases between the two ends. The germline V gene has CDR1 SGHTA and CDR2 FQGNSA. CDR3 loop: CASSPIVQRGSYEQYF. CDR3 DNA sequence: TGTGCCAGCAGCCCTATTGTTCAGCGCGGCTCCTACGAGCAGTACTTC.

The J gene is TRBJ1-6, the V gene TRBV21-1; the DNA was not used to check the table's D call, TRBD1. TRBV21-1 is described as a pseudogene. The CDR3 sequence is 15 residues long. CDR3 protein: CANSTAGHHNSPLHF. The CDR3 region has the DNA TGTGCCAACAGCACTGCGGGACACCATAATTCACCCCTCCACTTT.

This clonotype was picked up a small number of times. CDR3 protein: CASSAGLAGSRETQYF. CDR3 DNA: TGTGCCAGCAGTGCGGGACTAGCGGGGTCAAGGGAGACCCAGTACTTC. The chain uses TRBV2 and TRBJ2-5, with 13 bases matching TRBD2. The germline gives CDR1 SNHLY, CDR2 FYNNEI. CDR3 length equals 16 residues. The V and J ends lost 4 bases and 5 bases, in that order; junction bases with no gene match: 7.

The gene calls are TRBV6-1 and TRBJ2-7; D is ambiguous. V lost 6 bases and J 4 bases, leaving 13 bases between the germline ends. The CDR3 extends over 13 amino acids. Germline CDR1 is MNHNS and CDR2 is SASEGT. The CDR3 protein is CASRRVPGYEQYF. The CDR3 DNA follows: TGTGCCAGCAGACGAGTTCCGGGTTACGAGCAGTACTTC.

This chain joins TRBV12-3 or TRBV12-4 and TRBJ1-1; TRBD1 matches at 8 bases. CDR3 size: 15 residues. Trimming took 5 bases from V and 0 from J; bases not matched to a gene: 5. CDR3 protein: CASSLRQGMNTEAFF. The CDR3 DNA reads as TGTGCCAGCAGTCTTAGACAGGGGATGAACACTGAAGCTTTCTTT.

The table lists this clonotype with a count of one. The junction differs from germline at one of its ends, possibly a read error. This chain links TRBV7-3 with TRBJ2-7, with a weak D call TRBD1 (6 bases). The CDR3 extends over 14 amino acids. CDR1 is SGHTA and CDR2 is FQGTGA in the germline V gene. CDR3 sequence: CASSDGQRFYEQYF. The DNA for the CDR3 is TGCGCCAGCAGCGACGGACAGCGTTTCTACGAGCAGTACTTC.

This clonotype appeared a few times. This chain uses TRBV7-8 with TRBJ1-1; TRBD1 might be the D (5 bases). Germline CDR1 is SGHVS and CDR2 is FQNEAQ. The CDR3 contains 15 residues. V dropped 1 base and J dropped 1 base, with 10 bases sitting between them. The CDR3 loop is CASSLGLTENTEAFF. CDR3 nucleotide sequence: TGTGCCAGCAGCTTAGGCTTGACAGAGAACACTGAAGCTTTCTTT.